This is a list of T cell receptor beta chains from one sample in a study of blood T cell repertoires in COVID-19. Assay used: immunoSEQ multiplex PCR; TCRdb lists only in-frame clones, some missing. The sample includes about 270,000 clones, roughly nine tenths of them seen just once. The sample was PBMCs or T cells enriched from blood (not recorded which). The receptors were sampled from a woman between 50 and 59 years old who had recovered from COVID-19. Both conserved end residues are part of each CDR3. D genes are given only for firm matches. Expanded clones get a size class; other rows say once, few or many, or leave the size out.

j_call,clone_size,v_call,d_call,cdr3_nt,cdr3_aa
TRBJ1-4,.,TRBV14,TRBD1,TGTGCCAGCAGCCAGGAGCAGGGGGCGGATGAAAAACTGTTTTTT,CASSQEQGADEKLFF
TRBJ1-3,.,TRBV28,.,TGTGCCAGCAGTCCCGGCCGCGCAGGGCACACCATATATTTT,CASSPGRAGHTIYF
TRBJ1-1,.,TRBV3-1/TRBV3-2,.,TGTGCCAGCAGCCCGAGGGTGGGGAACACTGAAGCTTTCTTT,CASSPRVGNTEAFF
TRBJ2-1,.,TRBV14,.,TGTGCCAGCAGCCAAGGCCTCCTGGCGGCTGTTCGGGATGAGCAGTTCTTC,CASSQGLLAAVRDEQFF
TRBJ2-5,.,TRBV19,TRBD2,TGTGCCAGTAGCACCCCGGAACCGAGCGGGAGGGCCGGGACCCAGTACTTC,CASSTPEPSGRAGTQYF
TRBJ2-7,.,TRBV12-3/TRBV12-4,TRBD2,TGTGCCAGCACCCAGGGACTAGGTTACGAGCAGTACTTC,CASTQGLGYEQYF
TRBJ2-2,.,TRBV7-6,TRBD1,TGTGCCAGCAGCTCACAGGGGTTATTGGACACCGGGGAGCTGTTTTTT,CASSSQGLLDTGELFF
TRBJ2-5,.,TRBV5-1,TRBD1,TGCGCCAGCAGCTTGGCAGGGACAGGGATAGAGACCCAGTACTTC,CASSLAGTGIETQYF
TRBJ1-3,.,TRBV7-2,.,TGTGCCAGCAGCTTATTTTCGTCTGGAAACACCATATATTTT,CASSLFSSGNTIYF
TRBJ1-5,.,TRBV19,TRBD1,TGTGCCAGCTGTTGGGGACAGGGCACTCAGCCCCAGCATTTT,CASCWGQGTQPQHF
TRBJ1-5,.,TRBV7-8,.,TGTGCCAGCAGCTTCGAGTCAGGGTTTAGCAATCAGCCCCAGCATTTT,CASSFESGFSNQPQHF
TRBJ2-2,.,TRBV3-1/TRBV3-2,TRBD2,TGTGCCAGCAGCCCGGGACTAGCGGACGGGGAGCTGTTTTTT,CASSPGLADGELFF
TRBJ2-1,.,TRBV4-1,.,TGCGCCAGCAGCCAAGATTGGGCCATACTCGATGAGCAGTTCTTC,CASSQDWAILDEQFF
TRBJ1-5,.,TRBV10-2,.,TGCGCCAGCAGGAACACAGGGAATCAGCCCCAGCATTTT,CASRNTGNQPQHF
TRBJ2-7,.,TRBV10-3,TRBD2,TGTGCCATCAGTGATTCCACTAGCGGGATGGTCTACGAGCAGTACTTC,CAISDSTSGMVYEQYF
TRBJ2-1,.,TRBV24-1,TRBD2,TGTGCCACCAGAAGCGGGAAGTCGATTAGGAATGAGCAGTTCTTC,CATRSGKSIRNEQFF
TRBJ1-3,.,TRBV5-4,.,TGTGCCAGCAGCATAACAGTCTCTGGAAACACCATATATTTT,CASSITVSGNTIYF
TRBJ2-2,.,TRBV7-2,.,TGTGCCAGCAGCTCCTTGAACACCGGGGAGCTGTTTTTT,CASSSLNTGELFF
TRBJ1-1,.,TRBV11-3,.,TGTGCCAGCAGCTTAGAGGGGGGAGAAGCTTTCTTT,CASSLEGGEAFF
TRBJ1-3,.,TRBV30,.,TGTGCCTGGAGTGTACGCGGAGGTGGAAACACCATATATTTT,CAWSVRGGGNTIYF
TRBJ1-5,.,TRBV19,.,TGTGCCAGTAGTCCATGGCAGGGCAATCAGCCCCAGCATTTT,CASSPWQGNQPQHF
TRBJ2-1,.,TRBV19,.,TGTGCCAGTAGTAGACCGGGACTTGTGGATCGGCAGTTCTTC,CASSRPGLVDRQFF
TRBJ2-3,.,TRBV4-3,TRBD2,TGCGCCAGCAGCCAAGCGGGGTATTGGGGCGGGAGCTCCTTTGGGACAGATACGCAGTATTTT,CASSQAGYWGGSSFGTDTQYF
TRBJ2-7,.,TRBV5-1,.,TGCGCCAGCAGCTTGGCACTAAACTACGAGCAGTACTTC,CASSLALNYEQYF
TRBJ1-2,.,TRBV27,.,TGTGCCAGCAGTTTATTCTTAGGGGCCAGGGCGGATGGCTACACCTTC,CASSLFLGARADGYTF
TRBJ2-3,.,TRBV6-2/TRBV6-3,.,TGTGCCAGCAGTGGGCTAGCGATAGATACGCAGTATTTT,CASSGLAIDTQYF
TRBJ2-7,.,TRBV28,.,TGTGCCAGCAGCGGAGAGGGAAACTACGAGCAGTACTTC,CASSGEGNYEQYF
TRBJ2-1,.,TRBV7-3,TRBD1,TGTGCCAGCAGCGCAGTAGGGACAGGGAAGAATGAGCAGTTCTTC,CASSAVGTGKNEQFF
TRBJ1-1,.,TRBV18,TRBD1,TGTGCCAGCTCACGTACAGGGGGCGATGCTGAAGCTTTCTTT,CASSRTGGDAEAFF
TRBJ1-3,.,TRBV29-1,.,TGCAGCGTGCAACGCTATCAAACAGGCGGAAACACCATATATTTT,CSVQRYQTGGNTIYF
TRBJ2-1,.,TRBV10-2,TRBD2,TGCGCCAGCGGGACTAGCGGGTTCAATGAGCAGTTCTTC,CASGTSGFNEQFF
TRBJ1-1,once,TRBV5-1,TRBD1,TGCGCCAGCAGCTTTGTTCAGGGGGGGAACACTGAAGCTTTCTTT,CASSFVQGGNTEAFF
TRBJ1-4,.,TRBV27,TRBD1,TGTGCCAGCAGTTTCGGACAGGGGGGTCAAGAAAAACTGTTTTTT,CASSFGQGGQEKLFF
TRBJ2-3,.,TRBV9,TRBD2,TGTGCCAGCAGCGTAGGCCTGGCTAGCGGGAGAGGTGTAGGCACAGATACGCAGTATTTT,CASSVGLASGRGVGTDTQYF
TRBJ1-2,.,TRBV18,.,TGTGCCAGCTCACCAGGCGGAGATAACTATGGCTACACCTTC,CASSPGGDNYGYTF
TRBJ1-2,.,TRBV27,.,TGTGCCAGCAGTTTAGAACCGGGAGCAACCTATGGCTACACCTTC,CASSLEPGATYGYTF
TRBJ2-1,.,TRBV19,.,TGTGCCAGTAGTGATGGAGGACCCCTTTCTAATGAGCAGTTCTTC,CASSDGGPLSNEQFF
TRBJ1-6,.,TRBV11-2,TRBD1,TGTGCCAGCAGCGAAAGACAGGGGAGTAATTCACCCCTCCACTTT,CASSERQGSNSPLHF
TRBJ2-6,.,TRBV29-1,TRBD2,TGCAGCGTTGAAGATCGTGGAAGCGGCGGGGGGAACTCTGGGGCCAACGTCCTGACTTTC,CSVEDRGSGGGNSGANVLTF